A single sample gave rise to the 10 T cell receptor beta chains below, sequenced in a study of OX40 agonist ivuxolimab in advanced cancers. Assay used: immunoSEQ multiplex PCR; TCRdb lists only in-frame clones, some missing. The sample lists more than 65,000 clones; roughly 81% were seen once. The input for sequencing was CD4+ or CD8+ T cells sorted from blood, taken in a trial of the OX40 agonist ivuxolimab. The source of these receptors is an adult with an advanced solid tumor such as melanoma, head and neck, liver or kidney cancer.

The chain is built from TRBV2 and TRBJ2-5; D not certain. Germline-derived CDR1 and CDR2 are SNHLY and FYNNEI. The V end was cut by 7 bases, the J end by 1 base, with 10 bases between. CDR3 length equals 13 residues. CDR3 amino acids: CASNGLPQETQYF. The CDR3 coding sequence is TGTGCCAGCAATGGGCTGCCCCAAGAGACCCAGTACTTC.

The chain employs TRBV7-2 and TRBJ2-7; 9 bases match TRBD1. The CDR3 runs to 15 residues. V was pared by 2 bases and J by 3 bases, with 5 bases of the junction left unmatched. Germline loops: CDR1 SGHTA, CDR2 FQGNSA. As DNA, the CDR3 is TGTGCCAGCAGCTTATCCCCGGGACAGGGCTACGAGCAGTACTTC. The encoded protein is CASSLSPGQGYEQYF.

The rearrangement joins TRBV6-5 to TRBJ1-2; tentative D call: TRBD1 (5 bases). V was clipped by 7 bases and J by 5 bases, with 11 bases between them. This CDR3 has 12 residues. Germline V gene sequence: CDR1 MNHEY, CDR2 SVGAGI. CDR3 amino acids: CASIWDSYGYTF. CDR3 DNA: TGTGCCAGCATATGGGACTCATATGGCTACACCTTC.

This chain connects TRBV4-3 to TRBJ1-2, with D possibly matching TRBD1 (5 bases). CDR1 is LGHNA and CDR2 is YSLEER in the germline V gene. This CDR3 comprises 13 residues. V lost 0 bases to trimming and J lost 8 bases, with 10 bases between them. The CDR3 DNA reads TGCGCCAGCAGCCAAGAAGGGGCAAGCGGCTACACCTTC. It yields the protein CASSQEGASGYTF.

V is TRBV25-1 and J is TRBJ1-1; a weak D match, TRBD1 (5 bases). Deletions cut 7 bases from V and 8 bases from J, with 14 bases between. This CDR3 spans 12 amino acids. Germline V lookup: CDR1 MGHDK, CDR2 SYGVNS. Here the CDR3 DNA reads TGTGCCAGCAAGACAGCCGGAGTAGAAGCTTTCTTT. This translates into CASKTAGVEAFF.

The chain links TRBV19 to TRBJ1-3; D is possibly TRBD1 (5 bases). Germline CDR1 LNHDA, CDR2 SQIVND (reference sequence). The CDR3 is 16 residues long. V was cut by 7 bases and J by 4 bases, with 20 bases left in between. The DNA of the CDR3 is TGTGCCAGTACCTCACCCTGGGGGGGGTACGGAAACACCATATATTTT. Translated: CASTSPWGGYGNTIYF.

The gene calls are TRBV4-1 and TRBJ2-7; no firm D call. CDR3 length: 14 amino acids. Germline-derived CDR1 and CDR2 are MGHRA and YSYEKL. Deletions cut 0 bases from V and 0 bases from J, with 6 bases between. CDR3 protein: CASSQDPSSYEQYF. The DNA of the CDR3 is TGCGCCAGCAGCCAAGACCCCAGCTCCTACGAGCAGTACTTC.

This chain uses TRBV5-1 with TRBJ1-1, with D hard to call. Trimming pared 0 bases from V and 1 base from J, leaving 13 bases between. The CDR3 is 16 amino acids. In germline, CDR1 is SGHRS, CDR2 YFSETQ. CDR3 DNA: TGCGCCAGCAGCTTGGGAAGGGCTATTGGGAACACTGAAGCTTTCTTT. It yields the protein CASSLGRAIGNTEAFF. Filled out from reference TRBV5-1 and TRBJ1-1, the complete variable domain reads KAGVTQTPRYLIKTRGQQVTLSCSPISGHRSVSWYQQTPGQGLQFLFEYFSETQRNKGNFPGRFSGRQFSNSRSEMNVSTLELGDSALYLCASSLGRAIGNTEAFFGQGTRLTVV.

V is TRBV30 and J is TRBJ1-2; no clear D. The CDR3 loop spans 12 amino acids. Germline lookup yields CDR1 GTSNPN and CDR2 SVGIG (reference sequence). The V end was cut by 5 bases, the J end by 8 bases, with 15 bases between. CDR3 region: CAWEARGSGYTF. The CDR3 DNA is TGTGCCTGGGAGGCCCGAGGGTCGGGCTACACCTTC.

The chain links TRBV7-2 to TRBJ1-2; D ambiguous. The germline CDR1 and CDR2 sequences are SGHTA and FQGNSA. Trimming took off 2 bases at V and 6 bases at J, with 10 bases between the two ends. This CDR3 is 13 amino acids long. The CDR3: CASSLRMGNGYTF. CDR3 nucleotides: TGTGCCAGCAGCTTAAGGATGGGGAATGGCTACACCTTC.